This TCR beta chain appears in the sequencing data of a study of CD8 T cell repertoires and HIV-1 epitope variants (dated by TCRdb to about 2020). For the study in its entirety: Twenty-five peptides representing autologous and known Gag and Nef epitope variants were each used to stimulate T cells in separate culture wells. A CMV, EBV and flu peptide pool, the Ebola AY9 epitope as negative control, and a no-peptide well were included as control conditions. Tested epitopes included three Gag epitope families and Nef HW9 and YT9. T cells were enriched using the EasySep Human T Cell Enrichment Kit and then co-cultured with an equal number of autologous T cell-negative cells acting as antigen-presenting cells. Cultures were maintained for nine to eleven days in IMDM with gentamicin, and half-media changes adding IL-2, IL-7 and IL-15 were performed on days 3 and 7. An aliquot of 1M T cells was set aside as an uncultured baseline condition, separate from the roughly 80 T cell cultures. A total of approximately 89 T cell cultures were run, with each culture condition performed in triplicate except for one peptide, which was performed in duplicate.

The EasySep Human CD8+ T Cell Enrichment Kit was used on day 10 to isolate CD8+ T cells from every culture. Broader findings and caveats from the paper: The assay identified only TCR beta chains and indicated proliferation in response to antigen, without indicating T cell function or cytokine profile. About five clonotypes recognized the Nef KF9 family and one clonotype recognized the HW9 family, while no responses to the TAALDMSHF plasma variant were seen. Of the nine antigen-specific TCR beta clonotypes identified, five to seven appeared cross-reactive for autologous or known escape epitope variants.

Sequencing of TCR beta CDR3 regions was performed at survey depth on the immunoSEQ platform. The QIAamp DNA micro kit was used to extract genomic DNA from every cultured and uncultured CD8+ T cell population. The published analysis was carried out like this. Samples with fewer than 5,000 productive reads were excluded, which removed about 6% of the roughly 80 HIV peptide-stimulated cultures. A MANAFEST web app trimmed sequences to CDR3 and removed nonproductive sequences, CDR3s under 5 amino acids, and those not starting C or ending F/W. To count as antigen-specific, a clonotype had to be expanded in at least 2 of 3 replicates compared with the no-peptide control at FDR 0.01, and only within one epitope family. Specific clonotypes also needed at least fivefold higher frequency than in wells stimulated with peptides from other epitope families. TCRdb took this table from immuneACCESS and kept in-frame rearrangements with V and J called. Such tables lack part of the clones; where checked against another copy, unresolved V genes explain under half of the gap, and the rest is unexplained. Clonal size and the V and J genes are those of that table, whereas D and trimming came from the DNA. The sample data list some 5,200 clones, and less than 75% of these were observed just once. About 40% of the sample is taken by the ten largest.

The table lists this clone with a few counts. What this receptor recognizes is not known. No much larger clonotype is one base removed from it; base qualities were not supplied. This clonotype originated in a male donor with HIV. Material for sequencing was cultured CD8+ T cells derived from PBMCs.

The DNA reads TGTGCCAGCAGCTTAGCGACTAGCGGAGATACGCAGTATTTT. Its protein is CASSLATSGDTQYF. This chain joins TRBV7-8 to TRBJ2-3, and TRBD2 matches 9 of the central bases. The germline V gene yields SGHVS for CDR1 and FQNEAQ for CDR2. Trimming takes 0 bases off V and 5 bases off J; junction bases not matched to a gene: 0. Counted from cysteine to phenylalanine, this CDR3 has 14 amino acids. Only the CDR3 region is kept as DNA, spanning 42 bases read in frame from base 1.